This TCR beta chain originates from a study of shared clonotypes between healthy human individuals. Overall study: A donor's plate count was three for CD4 naive and three for CD4 memory; CD8 naive had two and CD8 memory one. Study-wide findings and caveats: The study's rarefaction showed incomplete sorted-subset sequencing despite large depth.

The V gene's germline CDR1 is LNHDA and CDR2 SQIVND (reference sequence). V was trimmed by 5 bases and J by 4 bases, leaving 9 bases between them. The CDR3 is 13 amino acids. It was around 190 ng DNA, about 30,000 T cell genomes, that sorted-subset replicate PCRs used. Sequencing used immunoSEQ multiplex PCR; TCRdb keeps in-frame clones, though not all of them. This sample has millions of clones, with roughly 91% found just once. With regard to this clone: Its antigen is still unknown.

CD45RO negativity and positive selection for CCR7 defined naive CD8 cells, a population that excluded terminally differentiated effector memory CD45RA+ cells. The chain has TRBV19 and TRBJ1-3; D is perhaps TRBD1 (6 bases). Source material: naive CD8+ T cells from PBMCs. The source of this sequence is a man between 18 and 29 years old in good health. Some clones in this sample may be carry-over from other donors' samples. DNA for the CDR3: TGTGCCAGTAGTCCGGGGGCGGGAAACACCATATATTTT. Translation: CASSPGAGNTIYF.